This T cell receptor beta chain was found in a study of T-cell reconstitution after alpha-beta-depleted transplantation in children. Germline CDR1 is SGHDN and CDR2 is FVKESK. The CDR3 totals 13 residues. V was cut by 1 base and J by 4 bases, with 7 bases left in between. This clonotype turned up a few times. Unique molecular identifiers were incorporated during preparation of the TCRbeta library. From the PCR reads, TCRdb called clonotypes with MiXCR, one entry per CDR3 protein. The sample includes 150,000 to 200,000 distinct CDR3 sequences, less than 8% of them seen just once. This chain links TRBV14 with TRBJ1-2, with D unresolved. The sample here was PBMCs from the stem cell graft donor, taken from the stem cell graft. This receptor was obtained from a human donor who donated a stem cell graft to a child with Wiskott-Aldrich syndrome. CDR3 residues: CASSQVVAYGYTF. The CDR3 DNA reads TGTGCCAGCAGCCAAGTGGTCGCCTATGGCTACACCTTC.